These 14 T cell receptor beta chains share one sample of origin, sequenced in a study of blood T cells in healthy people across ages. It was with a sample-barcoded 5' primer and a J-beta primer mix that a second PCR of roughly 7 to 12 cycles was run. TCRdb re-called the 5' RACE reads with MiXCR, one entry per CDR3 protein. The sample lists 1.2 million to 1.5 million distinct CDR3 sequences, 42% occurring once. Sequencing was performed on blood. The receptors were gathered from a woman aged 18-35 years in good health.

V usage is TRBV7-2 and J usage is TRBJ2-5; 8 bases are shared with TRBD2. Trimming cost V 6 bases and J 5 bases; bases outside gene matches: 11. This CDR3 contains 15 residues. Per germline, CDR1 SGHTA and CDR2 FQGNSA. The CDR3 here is CASRHAYGGAETQYF. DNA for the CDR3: TGTGCCAGCAGACACGCGTACGGGGGGGCGGAGACCCAGTACTTC.

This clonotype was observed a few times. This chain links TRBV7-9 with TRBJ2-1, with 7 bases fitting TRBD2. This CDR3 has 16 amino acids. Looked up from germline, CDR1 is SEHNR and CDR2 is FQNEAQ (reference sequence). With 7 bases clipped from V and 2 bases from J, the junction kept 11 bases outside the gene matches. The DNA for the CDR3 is TGTGCCAGCACCCAAAGGGTCGGGGGGACCTACAATGAGCAGTTCTTC. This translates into CASTQRVGGTYNEQFF.

DNA for the CDR3: TGCAGTGCTAGAGCGACTAGCGGGAGGGCGGGAGATACGCAGTATTTT. Translation: CSARATSGRAGDTQYF. The rearrangement joins TRBV20-1 to TRBJ2-3; 14 bases match TRBD2. V lost 1 base to trimming and J lost 5 bases; unmatched junction nucleotides: 5. Germline V gives CDR1 DFQATT, CDR2 SNEGSKA (reference sequence). The CDR3 is 16 amino acids.

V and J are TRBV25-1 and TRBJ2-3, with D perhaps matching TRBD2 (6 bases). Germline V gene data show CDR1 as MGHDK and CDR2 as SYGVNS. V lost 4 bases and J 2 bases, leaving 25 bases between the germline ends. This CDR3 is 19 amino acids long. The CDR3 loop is CASSVRGTLERADTDTQYF. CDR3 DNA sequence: TGTGCCAGCAGTGTTCGTGGTACGCTGGAGCGGGCGGACACAGATACGCAGTATTTT.

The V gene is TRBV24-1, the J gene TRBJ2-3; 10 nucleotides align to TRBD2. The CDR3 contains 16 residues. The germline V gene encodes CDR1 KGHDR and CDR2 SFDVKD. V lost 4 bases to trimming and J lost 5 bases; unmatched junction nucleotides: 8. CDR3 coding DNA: TGTGCCACCAGTGACCCCGGGACTAGCGTGAGAGATACGCAGTATTTT. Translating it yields CATSDPGTSVRDTQYF.

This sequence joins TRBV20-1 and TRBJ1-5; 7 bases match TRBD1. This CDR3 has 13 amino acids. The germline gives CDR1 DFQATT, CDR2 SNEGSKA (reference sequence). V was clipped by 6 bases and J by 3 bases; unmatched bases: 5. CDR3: CSAPGQYNQPQHF. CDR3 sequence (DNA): TGCAGTGCCCCGGGACAGTACAATCAGCCCCAGCATTTT.

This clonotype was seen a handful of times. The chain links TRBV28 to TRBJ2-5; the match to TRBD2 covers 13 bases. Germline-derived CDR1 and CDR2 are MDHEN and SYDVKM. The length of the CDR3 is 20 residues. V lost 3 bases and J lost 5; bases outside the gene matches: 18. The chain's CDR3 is CASSFNPSTLAGGRVETQYF. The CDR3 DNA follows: TGTGCCAGCAGTTTTAACCCCTCAACACTAGCGGGGGGGCGTGTTGAGACCCAGTACTTC.

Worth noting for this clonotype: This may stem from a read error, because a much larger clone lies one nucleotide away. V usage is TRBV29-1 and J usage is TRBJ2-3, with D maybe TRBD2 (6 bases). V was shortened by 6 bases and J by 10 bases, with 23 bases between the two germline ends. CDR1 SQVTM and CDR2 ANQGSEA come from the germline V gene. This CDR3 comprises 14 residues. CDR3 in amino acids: CSVRGTGATAPQYF. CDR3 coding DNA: TGCAGCGTCCGCGGGACTGGCGCGACGGCTCCGCAGTATTTT.

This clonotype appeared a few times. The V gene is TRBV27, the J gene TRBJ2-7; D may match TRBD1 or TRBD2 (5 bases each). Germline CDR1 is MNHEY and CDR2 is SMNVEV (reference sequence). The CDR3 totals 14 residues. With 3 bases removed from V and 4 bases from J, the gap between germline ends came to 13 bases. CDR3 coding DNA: TGTGCCAGCAGTTTTCGGCAGGGACCATACGAGCAGTACTTC. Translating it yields CASSFRQGPYEQYF.

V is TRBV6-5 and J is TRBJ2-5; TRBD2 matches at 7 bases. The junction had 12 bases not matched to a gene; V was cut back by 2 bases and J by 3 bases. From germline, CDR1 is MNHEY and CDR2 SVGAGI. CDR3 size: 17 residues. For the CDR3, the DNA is TGTGCCAGCAGTTACGGAATGGAGGGCGGGGGAAAAGAGACCCAGTACTTC. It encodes CASSYGMEGGGKETQYF.

CDR3 residues: CASREISNQPQHF. For the CDR3, the DNA is TGTGCCAGCAGGGAGATTAGCAATCAGCCCCAGCATTTT. This chain connects TRBV21-1 to TRBJ1-5. TRBV21-1 is a documented pseudogene. This CDR3 comprises 13 residues.

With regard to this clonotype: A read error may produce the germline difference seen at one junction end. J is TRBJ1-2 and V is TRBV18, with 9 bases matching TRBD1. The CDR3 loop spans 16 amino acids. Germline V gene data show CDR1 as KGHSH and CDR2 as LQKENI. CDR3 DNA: TGTGCCAACTCACCACCGGGACAGGGAGTCCCCTATGGCTACACCTTC. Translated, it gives CANSPPGQGVPYGYTF.

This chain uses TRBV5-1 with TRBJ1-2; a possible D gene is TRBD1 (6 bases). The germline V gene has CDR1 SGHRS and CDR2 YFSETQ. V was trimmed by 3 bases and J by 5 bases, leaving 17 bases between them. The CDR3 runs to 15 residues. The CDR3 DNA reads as TGCGCCAGCAGCTCCTCGGGGGGGCTGGGGTATGGCTACACCTTC. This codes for CASSSSGGLGYGYTF.

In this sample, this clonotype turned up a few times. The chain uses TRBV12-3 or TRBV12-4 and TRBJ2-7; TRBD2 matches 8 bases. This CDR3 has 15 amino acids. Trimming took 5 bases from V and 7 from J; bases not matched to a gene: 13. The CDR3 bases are TGTGCCAGCAGTCCCATAGCGGGAAGATCGGGTGAGCAGTACTTC. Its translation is CASSPIAGRSGEQYF.